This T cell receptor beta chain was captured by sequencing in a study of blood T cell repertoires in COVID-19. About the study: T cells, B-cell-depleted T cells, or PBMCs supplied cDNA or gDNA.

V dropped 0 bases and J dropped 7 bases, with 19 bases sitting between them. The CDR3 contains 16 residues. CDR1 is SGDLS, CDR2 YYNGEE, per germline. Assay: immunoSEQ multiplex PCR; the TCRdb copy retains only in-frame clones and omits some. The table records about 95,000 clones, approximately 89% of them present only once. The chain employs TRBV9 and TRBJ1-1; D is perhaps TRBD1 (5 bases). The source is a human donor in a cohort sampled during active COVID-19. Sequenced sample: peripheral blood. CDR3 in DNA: TGTGCCAGCAGCGTAGATGCGGGAGGGACGGGGGGTGAAGCTTTCTTT. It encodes CASSVDAGGTGGEAFF.